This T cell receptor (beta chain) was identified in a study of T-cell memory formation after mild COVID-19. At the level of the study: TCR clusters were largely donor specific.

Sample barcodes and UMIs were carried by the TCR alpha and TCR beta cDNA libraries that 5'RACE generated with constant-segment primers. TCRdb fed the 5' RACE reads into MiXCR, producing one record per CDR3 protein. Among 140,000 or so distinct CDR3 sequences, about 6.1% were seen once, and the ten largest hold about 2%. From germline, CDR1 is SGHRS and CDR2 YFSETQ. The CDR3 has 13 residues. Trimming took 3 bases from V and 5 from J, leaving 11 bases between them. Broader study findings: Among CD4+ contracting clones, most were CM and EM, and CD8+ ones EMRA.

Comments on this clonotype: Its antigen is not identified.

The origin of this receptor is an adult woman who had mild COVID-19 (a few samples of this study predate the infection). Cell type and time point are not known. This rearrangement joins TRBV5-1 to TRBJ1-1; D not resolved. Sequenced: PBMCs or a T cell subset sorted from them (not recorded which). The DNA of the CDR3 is TGCGCCAGCAGCTCCTTTATGGGGACTGAAGCTTTCTTT. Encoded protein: CASSSFMGTEAFF.